The rows below give T cell receptor beta chains drawn from one sample of a study of immune aging and cytomegalovirus after organ transplant. Via MiXCR, TCRdb re-called the single-cell sequencing reads, giving one row per CDR3 protein. The sample consists of 20,000 to 25,000 distinct CDR3 sequences, 35% to 40% of them appearing once. The antigens these receptors bind are not known. Sequencing used CMV peptide-activated CD4+ and CD8+ T cells sorted from blood, obtained at five time points, pooled. These receptors were obtained from a female donor who had a heart transplant and CMV viremia. Each CDR3 is given with its conserved first and last residue. The order of the fields is D gene, J gene, V gene, clone size, CDR3 protein, CDR3 DNA. The D gene is left open where the match is weak. Not every row has a clone size; where given, it reads once, few, many or a size class.

.,TRBJ2-5,TRBV5-1,few,CASSLGAVLPQETQYF,TGCGCCAGCAGCTTGGGAGCGGTCCTCCCCCAAGAGACCCAGTACTTC
TRBD1,TRBJ2-5,TRBV5-6,many,CASSGTGIQETQYF,TGTGCCAGCAGCGGGACAGGGATTCAAGAGACCCAGTACTTC
TRBD2,TRBJ2-7,TRBV25-1,few,CASTPGLEVHEQYF,TGTGCCAGCACTCCGGGACTAGAGGTCCACGAGCAGTACTTC
.,TRBJ2-3,TRBV7-2,few,CASSFTSHHTDTQYF,TGTGCCAGCAGCTTCACTAGTCATCACACAGATACGCAGTATTTT
TRBD2,TRBJ2-3,TRBV28,medium-sized,CASSLATSGVGTDTQYF,TGTGCCAGCAGTTTGGCCACTAGCGGGGTGGGCACAGATACGCAGTATTTT
.,TRBJ2-7,TRBV5-1,.,CASSLGGANEQYF,TGCGCCAGCAGCTTGGGGGGCGCCAACGAGCAGTACTTC
.,TRBJ2-7,TRBV12-5,.,CASGPGAPPYEQYF,TGTGCTAGTGGTCCCGGGGCGCCTCCCTACGAGCAGTACTTC
.,TRBJ1-4,TRBV5-1,medium-sized,CASSLAGSSGEKLFF,TGCGCCAGCAGCTTGGCTGGGAGTTCAGGTGAAAAACTGTTTTTT
.,TRBJ2-7,TRBV6-5,.,CASSYSSGPSQYGQYF,TGTGCCAGCAGTTACTCGAGCGGGCCCTCACAATACGGGCAGTACTTC
.,TRBJ1-2,TRBV28,.,CASSSDSAYGYTF,TGTGCCAGCAGTTCCGACAGCGCTTATGGCTACACCTTC
.,TRBJ2-3,TRBV5-1,.,CASSLEGVPSDTQYF,TGCGCCAGCAGCTTGGAGGGTGTACCGTCTGATACGCAGTATTTT
.,TRBJ2-2,TRBV4-3,.,CASSQDWADQNTGELFF,TGCGCCAGCAGCCAAGATTGGGCCGACCAGAACACCGGGGAGCTGTTTTTT
.,TRBJ1-5,TRBV30,.,CAWSELSGVGQPQHF,TGTGCCTGGAGTGAGCTAAGTGGGGTCGGTCAGCCCCAGCATTTT
.,TRBJ1-5,TRBV6-1,.,CASSVYGGYRISNQPQHF,TGTGCCAGCAGTGTATATGGTGGGTACAGAATTAGCAATCAGCCCCAGCATTTT
TRBD1,TRBJ2-5,TRBV30,.,CAWSRGQGARETQYF,TGTGCCTGGAGCCGGGGACAGGGGGCGAGGGAGACCCAGTACTTC
TRBD1,TRBJ1-5,TRBV7-9,.,CASSSGTANSNQPQHF,TGTGCCAGCAGCTCCGGGACAGCGAACTCCAATCAGCCCCAGCATTTT
TRBD2,TRBJ2-5,TRBV20-1,.,CSARNPRLAGDQETQYF,TGCAGTGCTAGAAACCCGAGACTAGCGGGGGACCAAGAGACCCAGTACTTC
.,TRBJ1-6,TRBV14,many,CASSQELAGRTPLHF,TGTGCCAGCAGCCAAGAATTGGCAGGGAGGACACCCCTCCACTTT
TRBD2,TRBJ2-5,TRBV27,few,CASSPLLLAGRETQYF,TGTGCCAGCAGTCCACTTCTCCTAGCGGGAAGGGAGACCCAGTACTTC
.,TRBJ1-2,TRBV6-5,.,CASSYGRRDYGYTF,TGTGCCAGCAGTTACGGACGGAGGGACTATGGCTACACCTTC
.,TRBJ1-3,TRBV6-5,.,CASSSGTHGNTIYF,TGTGCCAGCAGTTCAGGGACCCATGGAAACACCATATATTTT
.,TRBJ2-3,TRBV19,.,CASSIDHGAKDTQYF,TGTGCCAGTAGTATAGATCATGGGGCCAAAGATACGCAGTATTTT
TRBD2,TRBJ2-1,TRBV15,.,CATSTASGVDEQFF,TGTGCCACCAGCACGGCTAGCGGGGTGGATGAGCAGTTCTTC
.,TRBJ1-2,TRBV3-1,.,CAGGPTRAGGRSYGYTF,TGTGCCGGCGGCCCAACGCGGGCCGGGGGCCGGAGCTATGGCTACACCTTC
.,TRBJ2-7,TRBV13,few,CASSLGQGGSYEQYF,TGTGCCAGCAGCTTAGGTCAGGGGGGATCCTACGAGCAGTACTTC
.,TRBJ2-7,TRBV27,few,CASSLSRTHEQYF,TGTGCCAGCAGTTTATCCCGGACCCACGAGCAGTACTTC
.,TRBJ2-7,TRBV10-2,.,CASSVQKSYEQYF,TGCGCCAGCAGTGTTCAGAAATCCTACGAGCAGTACTTC
.,TRBJ2-7,TRBV12-3/TRBV12-4,.,CASRPGQTYEQYF,TGTGCCAGCAGACCTGGACAGACCTACGAGCAGTACTTC
TRBD2,TRBJ2-1,TRBV7-2,.,CASSPTLVASGNEQFF,TGTGCCAGCAGCCCTACCCTCGTGGCTAGCGGCAATGAGCAGTTCTTC
.,TRBJ1-4,TRBV3-1,many,CASSQTGGSNEKLFF,TGTGCCAGCAGCCAGACGGGGGGATCTAATGAAAAACTGTTTTTT
TRBD1,TRBJ1-5,TRBV6-1,many,CASKGRRQGGQPQHF,TGTGCCAGCAAGGGTAGGCGACAGGGCGGTCAGCCCCAGCATTTT